This T cell receptor (beta chain) comes out of a study of T-cell reconstitution after alpha-beta-depleted transplantation in children. Regarding the study as a whole: Once a year had passed after transplant, T-cell counts and diversity came mostly from newly produced T cells. After transplant, high TCRbeta diversity at day 60 in some patients arose from surviving recipient T cells and thymic progenitors.

V was pared by 5 bases and J by 4 bases, with 9 bases between. Germline V lookup: CDR1 DFQATT, CDR2 SNEGSKA (reference sequence). This CDR3 has 12 amino acids. TCRbeta library construction was performed incorporating unique molecular identifiers. Each CDR3 protein is one row after TCRdb ran MiXCR on the PCR reads. The table has about 980,000 distinct CDR3 sequences, roughly 29% seen once. Concerning this clonotype itself: Its antigen is unidentified.

This chain links TRBV20-1 with TRBJ2-1; D is possibly TRBD2 (6 bases). This clonotype was obtained from a boy under two years old who had a stem cell transplant for SCID, so the T cells may come from the graft donor. This sample comprised PBMCs, mostly from graft donor cells, obtained 360 days after TCRalphabeta/CD19-depleted stem cell transplant. Here the CDR3 DNA reads TGCAGTGCTGGTAGCGGTTACAATGAGCAGTTCTTC. Protein product: CSAGSGYNEQFF.